These 8 T cell receptor beta chains share one sample of origin, sequenced in a study of early T cells in non-severe SARS-CoV-2 infection. MiXCR was run by TCRdb on the 5' RACE reads, yielding one entry per CDR3 protein. This sample has about 98,000 distinct CDR3 sequences, with less than 15% found just once. The sequenced material came from whole blood. All receptors come from an adult who was a healthcare worker with PCR-confirmed SARS-CoV-2 infection or an uninfected control (not recorded which).

V is TRBV29-1 and J is TRBJ2-2; 8 bases are a match to TRBD1. The CDR3 totals 14 residues. Germline loops: CDR1 SQVTM, CDR2 ANQGSEA. The ends lost 7 bases at V and 6 bases at J; junction bases unmatched: 10. CDR3 amino acids: CSALSDRAPGELFF. CDR3 DNA sequence: TGCAGCGCCCTCTCGGACAGGGCGCCCGGGGAGCTGTTTTTT.

The chain recombines TRBV29-1 with TRBJ2-3; 9 nucleotides match TRBD2. V was clipped by 6 bases and J by 3 bases; unmatched bases: 4. CDR1 SQVTM and CDR2 ANQGSEA come from the germline V gene. This CDR3 region has 13 residues. This CDR3 is CSVSGRRTDTQYF. The CDR3 region has the DNA TGCAGCGTGAGCGGGAGGAGGACAGATACGCAGTATTTT.

The V call is TRBV10-3, the J call TRBJ2-2; 7 bases are shared with TRBD2. Germline V gene data show CDR1 as ENHRY and CDR2 as SYGVKD. The ends lost 3 bases at V and 2 bases at J; junction bases unmatched: 6. The CDR3 spans 16 residues. In DNA, the CDR3 is TGTGCCATCAGTGATGCGGGGAGGGCTAACACCGGGGAGCTGTTTTTT. Residues: CAISDAGRANTGELFF.

The rearrangement links TRBV3-1 to TRBJ2-7; D gene uncertain. The CDR3 totals 15 residues. CDR1 and CDR2 (germline): LGHDT, YNNKEL (reference sequence). Trimming took off 1 base at V and 6 bases at J, with 16 bases between the two ends. This CDR3 is CASSQVGWVPGEQYF. In DNA, the CDR3 is TGTGCCAGCAGCCAAGTGGGGTGGGTGCCAGGCGAGCAGTACTTC.

The chain has TRBV28 and TRBJ2-2; TRBD2 agrees at 10 bases. Germline values: CDR1 MDHEN, CDR2 SYDVKM. V lost 3 bases, J lost 0 bases, and 1 base stayed unmatched. The CDR3 totals 16 residues. The CDR3 region is CASSFLAGANTGELFF. In DNA form, the CDR3 reads TGTGCCAGCAGTTTCCTAGCGGGAGCGAACACCGGGGAGCTGTTTTTT.

As concerns this clonotype: A read error may explain this, as a much larger clone is one base away. The J gene is TRBJ1-6, the V gene TRBV7-2; TRBD1 might be the D (5 bases). Germline V CDR1 and CDR2: SGHTA, FQGNSA. This CDR3 is 16 amino acids long. With 2 bases removed from V and 9 bases from J, the gap between germline ends came to 17 bases. The CDR3 bases are TGTGCCAGCAGCTTATTGGGTTTGGGGCTAAGTTCACCCCTCCACTTT. This gives the protein CASSLLGLGLSSPLHF.

This clonotype was counted only a few times. The J gene is TRBJ2-7, the V gene TRBV4-3, with D maybe TRBD1 (5 bases). The V end lost 0 bases, the J end lost 0 bases, and 9 bases lay between the germline ends. The CDR3 has 15 residues. CDR1 is LGHNA, CDR2 YSLEER, per germline. DNA of the CDR3: TGCGCCAGCAGCCAAGATTTCGACAGCTCCTACGAGCAGTACTTC. Translated: CASSQDFDSSYEQYF.

The chain uses TRBV30 and TRBJ2-1, with unresolved D. From germline, CDR1 is GTSNPN and CDR2 SVGIG (reference sequence). This CDR3 comprises 12 residues. V was shortened by 2 bases and J by 9 bases, with 11 bases between the two germline ends. CDR3 coding DNA: TGTGCCTGGAGTCTCCCCATCGCTGAGCAGTTCTTC. Translation: CAWSLPIAEQFF.